The 13 T cell receptor beta chains given below trace back to one sample, sequenced in a study of OX40 agonist ivuxolimab in advanced cancers. Produced via immunoSEQ multiplex PCR; TCRdb's table is partial and in-frame only. The table shows 40,000 to 55,000 clones, with 70% to 90% occurring only once. The specimen was CD4+ or CD8+ T cells sorted from blood, collected in a trial of the OX40 agonist ivuxolimab. The receptors shown here come from an adult with an advanced solid tumor such as melanoma, head and neck, liver or kidney cancer.

This chain links TRBV21-1 with TRBJ2-4; the D call TRBD2 from the table was never checked on the DNA. TRBV21-1 is a pseudogene locus. CDR3 size: 16 residues. This CDR3 reads CASSKRRGAAKNIQYF. The CDR3 DNA reads TGTGCCAGCAGCAAAAGGCGGGGGGCGGCCAAAAACATTCAGTACTTC.

J is TRBJ1-2 and V is TRBV6-6; D is ambiguous. Germline loops: CDR1 MNHNY, CDR2 SVGAGI (reference sequence). Trimming stripped 2 bases from V and 5 bases from J, with 3 bases between. The CDR3 contains 11 residues. This CDR3 reads CASSYDYGYTF. DNA of the CDR3: TGTGCCAGCAGTTACGATTATGGCTACACCTTC.

In this sample, this clone turned up once. The J gene is TRBJ2-1, the V gene TRBV6-1; D gene unclear. This CDR3 spans 11 amino acids. The V gene lost 8 bases and the J gene lost 7 bases, with 9 bases spanning the gap. CDR1 and CDR2 (germline): MNHNS, SASEGT. DNA for the CDR3: TGTGCCAGCGTGGGTGGAAATGAGCAGTTCTTC. Amino acids: CASVGGNEQFF.

DNA of the CDR3: TGTGCCAGCACCGTACTTCAGGGGGCCAGAAATGAGCAGTTCTTC. It codes for CASTVLQGARNEQFF. The chain couples TRBV6-5 to TRBJ2-1; 8 bases are shared with TRBD1. The CDR3 runs to 15 residues. V lost 7 bases and J lost 7; bases outside the gene matches: 12. Per germline, CDR1 MNHEY and CDR2 SVGAGI.

The CDR3 sequence is CASSLDHLSYNEQFF. In nucleotides, the CDR3 is TGTGCCAGCAGCTTGGACCACCTCTCCTACAATGAGCAGTTCTTC. This chain joins TRBV5-6 and TRBJ2-1; D is uncertain. Trimming left V 0 bases short and J 0 bases short, with 7 bases between. The CDR3 consists of 15 residues. CDR1 is SGHDT and CDR2 is YYEEEE in the germline V gene.

This clone was counted once. The chain carries TRBV10-3 and TRBJ2-3, with D possibly matching TRBD2 (5 bases). Trimming pared 6 bases from V and 0 bases from J, leaving 10 bases between. There are 14 residues in the CDR3. Germline V lookup: CDR1 ENHRY, CDR2 SYGVKD. The CDR3 DNA sequence: TGTGCCATCAGCCTAGCTGGAAGCACAGATACGCAGTATTTT. This sequence encodes CAISLAGSTDTQYF.

CDR3 amino acids: CSANSYGYTF. The CDR3 DNA sequence: TGCAGTGCTAATAGCTATGGCTACACCTTC. This rearrangement joins TRBV20-1 to TRBJ1-2; no clear D gene. The CDR3 totals 10 residues. Trimming left V 4 bases short and J 4 bases short, with 4 bases between. Germline loops: CDR1 DFQATT, CDR2 SNEGSKA (reference sequence).

The CDR3 loop reads CASSLVGQGCEQYF. The CDR3 region has the DNA TGTGCCAGCAGCTTGGTCGGCCAGGGCTGCGAGCAGTACTTC. V is TRBV5-4 and J is TRBJ2-7; possible D gene TRBD1, 5 bases. The germline gives CDR1 SGHNT, CDR2 YYREEE (reference sequence). Trimming left V 0 bases short and J 6 bases short, with 13 bases between. The CDR3 has 14 residues.

The chain joins TRBV7-9 to TRBJ1-3; tentatively, D is TRBD1 (5 bases). CDR1 and CDR2 from the germline V gene are SEHNR and FQNEAQ (reference sequence). The CDR3 loop spans 14 amino acids. The V gene lost 1 base and the J gene lost 4 bases, with 8 bases spanning the gap. The CDR3 region has the DNA TGTGCCAGCAGCTTAGATCAGGGAGGAAACACCATATATTTT. This sequence encodes CASSLDQGGNTIYF.

The chain is built from TRBV7-8 and TRBJ2-7; the match to TRBD2 covers 9 bases. The germline gives CDR1 SGHVS, CDR2 FQNEAQ. V lost 3 bases and J lost 2; bases outside the gene matches: 5. The CDR3 runs to 15 residues. CDR3 sequence (DNA): TGTGCCAGCAGCTTGGAAGCGGGAGGCACCTACGAGCAGTACTTC. It specifies CASSLEAGGTYEQYF.

The chain is built from TRBV19 and TRBJ2-1; 11 bases map to TRBD2. The trim removed 7 bases at V and 7 bases at J, leaving 9 bases unmatched. This CDR3 contains 15 residues. The V gene's germline CDR1 is LNHDA and CDR2 SQIVND (reference sequence). CDR3: CASTLAGGPGNEQFF. The CDR3 region has the DNA TGTGCCAGTACCTTAGCGGGAGGGCCGGGGAATGAGCAGTTCTTC.

The V and J genes are TRBV2 and TRBJ1-5; D unclear. The V end lost 6 bases, the J end lost 2 bases, and 8 bases lay between the germline ends. This CDR3 region has 13 residues. Germline values: CDR1 SNHLY, CDR2 FYNNEI. CDR3 sequence reads: CASRELGNQPQHF. CDR3 nucleotide sequence: TGTGCCAGCAGGGAACTGGGCAATCAGCCCCAGCATTTT.

The CDR3 nucleotides read TGTGCCAGCAGCTTGGGGGGATTCAGAGAGACCCAGTACTTC. Translating gives CASSLGGFRETQYF. The rearrangement uses TRBV5-4 and TRBJ2-5; D gene ambiguous. The germline gives CDR1 SGHNT, CDR2 YYREEE (reference sequence). The CDR3 loop spans 14 amino acids. Trimming took 0 bases from V and 4 from J, leaving 10 bases between them.